These 16 T cell receptor beta chains were sequenced from one sample in a study of T cell repertoires and HLA-DP antigens. Their recognized antigens are unknown. TCRdb keeps only in-frame clones here, not all; method: immunoSEQ multiplex PCR. The data hold about 89,000 clones, with roughly 86% observed a single time. Input material: CD4+ T cells from PBMCs. The receptors originated from a man aged 45-60 years in good health and CMV-seronegative.

This clone was counted only a few times. The chain joins TRBV7-2 to TRBJ1-2; unclear D gene. Germline-derived CDR1 and CDR2 are SGHTA and FQGNSA. CDR3 length equals 14 residues. The V end lost 0 bases, the J end lost 4 bases, and 9 bases lay between the germline ends. In nucleotides, the CDR3 is TGTGCCAGCAGCTTAGCGGGTCTCGGCTATGGCTACACCTTC. It encodes CASSLAGLGYGYTF.

The V call is TRBV5-4, the J call TRBJ1-2, with D possibly matching TRBD1 (5 bases). The CDR3 is 14 amino acids. V was clipped by 4 bases and J by 2 bases, with 12 bases between them. Germline V gene data show CDR1 as SGHNT and CDR2 as YYREEE (reference sequence). The CDR3 coding sequence is TGTGCCAGCAGCGCCGGGACGGAGAACTATGGCTACACCTTC. Translation gives CASSAGTENYGYTF.

The V gene is TRBV11-2, the J gene TRBJ2-7, with 9 bases matching TRBD2. The germline V gene encodes CDR1 SGHAT and CDR2 FQNNGV. This CDR3 region has 15 residues. The trim removed 2 bases at V and 4 bases at J, leaving 6 bases unmatched. CDR3 amino acids: CASSLRLAGPYEQYF. CDR3 sequence (DNA): TGTGCCAGCAGCTTAAGGCTAGCGGGACCTTACGAGCAGTACTTC.

The V and J genes are TRBV7-9 and TRBJ1-5; 7 nucleotides match TRBD1. With V trimmed by 1 base and J by 6 bases, 6 bases remained unmatched. Germline-derived CDR1 and CDR2 are SEHNR and FQNEAQ (reference sequence). The length of the CDR3 is 15 residues. The CDR3 reads CASSLVGTGAQPQHF. The CDR3 DNA reads TGTGCCAGCAGCTTAGTTGGAACAGGGGCTCAGCCCCAGCATTTT.

The J gene is TRBJ2-7, the V gene TRBV7-2, with D hard to call. The germline gives CDR1 SGHTA, CDR2 FQGNSA. With 3 bases removed from V and 0 bases from J, the gap between germline ends came to 9 bases. CDR3 length equals 14 residues. The CDR3 loop is CASSFGFSSYEQYF. CDR3 nucleotide sequence: TGTGCCAGCAGCTTCGGCTTTAGCTCCTACGAGCAGTACTTC.

CDR3 protein: CSVESETQYF. The CDR3 region has the DNA TGCAGCGTTGAGTCTGAGACCCAGTACTTC. This chain links TRBV29-1 with TRBJ2-5; D is unresolved. The CDR3 extends over 10 amino acids. V gave up 3 bases and J gave up 5 bases, with 4 bases separating them. Per germline, CDR1 SQVTM and CDR2 ANQGSEA.

This chain uses TRBV19 with TRBJ1-2; 7 positions agree with TRBD1. Trimming removed 4 bases from V and 7 bases from J; junction bases left unmatched: 6. This CDR3 contains 13 residues. Germline V gene lookup returns CDR1 LNHDA and CDR2 SQIVND (reference sequence). This CDR3 is CASSTDRVGGYTF. The CDR3 region has the DNA TGTGCCAGTAGTACCGACAGGGTAGGTGGCTACACCTTC.

The chain uses TRBV5-1 and TRBJ2-7; 8 bases line up with TRBD2. The V segment lost 3 bases and the J segment 1 base; nucleotides outside the gene matches: 6. Germline V CDR1 and CDR2: SGHRS, YFSETQ. The CDR3 runs 15 residues. CDR3 sequence reads: CASSWRERGSYEQYF. In DNA, the CDR3 is TGCGCCAGCAGCTGGAGAGAGCGGGGGTCCTACGAGCAGTACTTC. The full variable domain, with the rest looked up from reference TRBV5-1 and TRBJ2-7, is KAGVTQTPRYLIKTRGQQVTLSCSPISGHRSVSWYQQTPGQGLQFLFEYFSETQRNKGNFPGRFSGRQFSNSRSEMNVSTLELGDSALYLCASSWRERGSYEQYFGPGTRLTVT.

J is TRBJ2-5 and V is TRBV10-3, with 7 bases fitting TRBD2. The length of the CDR3 is 13 residues. Trimming took 4 bases from V and 2 from J; bases not matched to a gene: 1. CDR1 and CDR2 from the germline V gene are ENHRY and SYGVKD. The CDR3 DNA is TGTGCCATCAGTGGGACTAGTCAAGAGACCCAGTACTTC. Residues: CAISGTSQETQYF.

The chain carries TRBV7-2 and TRBJ2-5, with 8 bases matching TRBD2. The V and J ends lost 1 base and 1 base, in that order; junction bases with no gene match: 5. Germline V gene sequence: CDR1 SGHTA, CDR2 FQGNSA. The CDR3 totals 16 residues. CDR3 sequence: CASSLGRGGSQETQYF. As DNA, the CDR3 is TGTGCCAGCAGCTTAGGTCGCGGGGGGTCCCAAGAGACCCAGTACTTC.

This rearrangement joins TRBV10-3 to TRBJ2-7, with D maybe TRBD2 (5 bases). Deletions cut 0 bases from V and 0 bases from J, with 6 bases between. In germline, CDR1 is ENHRY, CDR2 SYGVKD. The CDR3 sequence is 14 residues long. The CDR3 region has the DNA TGTGCCATCAGTGAGTCTGGGAGCTCCTACGAGCAGTACTTC. Its protein is CAISESGSSYEQYF.

The genes are TRBV18 and TRBJ2-5; 14 nucleotides line up with TRBD2. The CDR3 loop spans 17 amino acids. Germline values: CDR1 KGHSH, CDR2 LQKENI. With 2 bases clipped from V and 4 bases from J, the junction kept 6 bases outside the gene matches. CDR3 loop: CASSPVGLAGGGETQYF. The CDR3 DNA reads TGTGCCAGCTCACCAGTTGGACTAGCGGGAGGTGGAGAGACCCAGTACTTC.

The chain has TRBV9 and TRBJ2-5; maybe TRBD2 (5 bases). CDR3 length: 12 residues. The V gene's germline CDR1 is SGDLS and CDR2 YYNGEE. Trimming left V 9 bases short and J 3 bases short, with 12 bases between. This CDR3 is CATSGGKETQYF. CDR3 nucleotide sequence: TGTGCCACATCTGGAGGAAAAGAGACCCAGTACTTC.

The V gene is TRBV30, the J gene TRBJ1-2; no definite D call. With 1 base removed from V and 6 bases from J, the gap between germline ends came to 15 bases. The CDR3 covers 14 residues. The V gene's germline CDR1 is GTSNPN and CDR2 SVGIG (reference sequence). The CDR3 reads CAWSALRGSDGYTF. The CDR3 nucleotides read TGTGCCTGGAGTGCCCTTCGGGGTTCGGATGGCTACACCTTC.

This chain joins TRBV7-2 and TRBJ1-3; D is possibly TRBD1 (5 bases). The CDR3 extends over 16 amino acids. CDR1 and CDR2 from the germline V gene are SGHTA and FQGNSA. V was shortened by 1 base and J by 0 bases, with 10 bases between the two germline ends. This CDR3 is CASSLGAGLSGNTIYF. DNA of the CDR3: TGTGCCAGCAGCTTAGGTGCGGGACTCTCTGGAAACACCATATATTTT.

This clone was counted a single time. The CDR3 coding sequence is TGTGCCAGCTCACCCAGGGGACAGGGTGGTAATGGTGGCTACACCTTC. Amino acid sequence: CASSPRGQGGNGGYTF. The chain is built from TRBV18 and TRBJ1-2; 9 bases are a match to TRBD1. V shed 3 bases and J 7 bases; nucleotides not matched to a gene: 12. The CDR3 spans 16 residues. CDR1 and CDR2 (germline): KGHSH, LQKENI.